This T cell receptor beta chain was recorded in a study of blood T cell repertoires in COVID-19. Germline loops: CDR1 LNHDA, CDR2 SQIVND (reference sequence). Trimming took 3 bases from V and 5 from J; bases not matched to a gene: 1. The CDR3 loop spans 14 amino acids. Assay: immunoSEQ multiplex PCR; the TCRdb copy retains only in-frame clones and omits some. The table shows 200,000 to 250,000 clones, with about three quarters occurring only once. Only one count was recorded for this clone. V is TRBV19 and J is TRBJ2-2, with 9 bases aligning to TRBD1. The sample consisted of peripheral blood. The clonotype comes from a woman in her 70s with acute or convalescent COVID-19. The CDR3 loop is CASSMGQGTGELFF. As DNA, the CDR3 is TGTGCCAGTAGTATGGGACAGGGAACCGGGGAGCTGTTTTTT.